The clone carrying this TCR beta chain came up many times. This entry comes from a study of regulatory T cells in long-lasting Graves disease. With iRepertoire HTBI primers and Arm-PCR of CDR3 regions, TCR beta libraries were built. TCRdb reprocessed the multiplex PCR reads via MiXCR and lists one record per CDR3 protein. Counted here are 360,000 or so distinct CDR3 sequences, around 15% occurring once; the ten biggest clones make up 20% to 25%. The time point here: newly diagnosed GD, antithyroid drugs for less than 3 months. Extracted PBMC RNA gave rise to the TCR library. In addition, the sample was reused for a study of T cells in Graves' hyperthyroidism and ophthalmopathy. That paper states: Exclusion of patients followed from uncontrolled infection, other autoimmune disease, pregnancy or lactation. Also found in blood were most expanded thyroid clonotypes above 0.001.

The sample was peripheral blood mononuclear cells (PBMCs), taken at new diagnosis, from a patient treated with antithyroid drugs. This clonotype was obtained from a woman aged 18 to 35 with Graves disease.

The CDR3 protein is CASSRTSGGPEDTQYF. The CDR3 nucleotides read TGTGCCAGCTCCCGGACTAGCGGGGGGCCGGAAGATACGCAGTATTTT. This chain links TRBV18 with TRBJ2-3, with 14 bases aligning to TRBD2. The CDR3 has 16 amino acids. Germline CDR1 is KGHSH and CDR2 is LQKENI. The V and J ends lost 6 bases and 5 bases, in that order; junction bases with no gene match: 7. The full variable domain, rest sourced from reference TRBV18 and TRBJ2-3, is NAGVMQNPRHLVRRRGQEARLRCSPMKGHSHVYWYRQLPEEGLKFMVYLQKENIIDESGMPKERFSAEFPKEGPSILRIQQVVRGDSAAYFCASSRTSGGPEDTQYFGPGTRLTVL.